Below are 30 T cell receptor beta chains sequenced from a single sample in a study of identical twins. A single record per CDR3 protein comes from TCRdb applying MiXCR to the 5' RACE reads. The sample holds 1.5 million to 2 million distinct CDR3 sequences, less than 40% seen once. The sequenced sample was cord blood. These receptors came from a newborn girl in good health.

This chain connects TRBV7-9 to TRBJ1-1; no clear D. CDR1 is SEHNR and CDR2 is FQNEAQ in the germline V gene (reference sequence). CDR3 size: 9 residues. Trimming removed 1 base at V and 10 bases at J, with 1 base between. In DNA form, the CDR3 reads TGTGCCAGCAGCTTAGGAGCTTTCTTT. This gives the protein CASSLGAFF.

For this clonotype: An end of the junction does not agree with germline; a read error may underlie this. The chain combines TRBV12-3 or TRBV12-4 with TRBJ2-3; 8 nucleotides agree with TRBD2. The CDR3 length is 14 residues. CDR3 DNA sequence: TGTGCCAGCAGGGACGGGACTAGGACAGATACGCGGTATTTT. This translates into CASRDGTRTDTRYF.

The table lists this clonotype with many counts. The J gene is TRBJ2-1, the V gene TRBV7-9; the D is unclear. V dropped 0 bases and J dropped 4 bases, with 10 bases sitting between them. The CDR3 runs to 15 residues. Germline lookup yields CDR1 SEHNR and CDR2 FQNEAQ (reference sequence). The CDR3 is CASSLAQGRYNEQFF. DNA of the CDR3: TGTGCCAGCAGCTTAGCTCAAGGGCGGTACAATGAGCAGTTCTTC.

This clonotype was counted ten times or more. The V call is TRBV6-5, the J call TRBJ2-3; D possibly uses TRBD1 or TRBD2 (6 bases each). The CDR3 loop spans 15 amino acids. Per the germline V gene, CDR1 is MNHEY and CDR2 is SVGAGI. Trimming shortened V by 8 bases and J by 3 bases, and 18 bases separated the two germline ends. CDR3 sequence: CASYGRGGETDTQYF. The DNA of the CDR3 is TGTGCCAGCTACGGGAGAGGGGGTGAGACAGATACGCAGTATTTT.

The chain's CDR3 is CASSVQGLAYYEQFF. The DNA of the CDR3 is TGTGCCAGCAGCGTACAGGGACTAGCTTATTATGAGCAGTTCTTC. The V and J genes are TRBV28 and TRBJ2-1; 9 bases map to TRBD2. V lost 6 bases, J lost 8 bases, and 11 bases stayed unmatched. The CDR3 consists of 15 residues. Germline CDR1 and CDR2: MDHEN and SYDVKM.

The genes are TRBV11-2 and TRBJ1-1; a weak D match, TRBD1 (5 bases). Trimming left V 2 bases short and J 1 base short, with 8 bases between. Germline values: CDR1 SGHAT, CDR2 FQNNGV. The CDR3 extends over 14 amino acids. CDR3 DNA: TGTGCCAGCAGCTTATACGGGACGAACACTGAAGCTTTCTTT. Translating gives CASSLYGTNTEAFF. The full variable domain, rest sourced from reference TRBV11-2 and TRBJ1-1, is EAGVAQSPRYKIIEKRQSVAFWCNPISGHATLYWYQQILGQGPKLLIQFQNNGVVDDSQLPKDRFSAERLKGVDSTLKIQPAKLEDSAVYLCASSLYGTNTEAFFGQGTRLTVV.

This chain links TRBV9 with TRBJ1-1; D is perhaps TRBD1 (6 bases). Trimming left V 0 bases short and J 3 bases short, with 18 bases between. The CDR3 loop spans 17 amino acids. CDR1 is SGDLS and CDR2 is YYNGEE in the germline V gene. The CDR3 DNA reads TGTGCCAGCAGCGTAGATTATGTGGGGCACAGGGACACTGAAGCTTTCTTT. Its protein product is CASSVDYVGHRDTEAFF.

The chain carries TRBV13 and TRBJ2-3; D may correspond to TRBD1 or TRBD2 (6 bases each). This CDR3 is 16 amino acids long. The germline V gene has CDR1 PRHDT and CDR2 FYEKMQ (reference sequence). The V end was cut by 5 bases, the J end by 4 bases, with 19 bases between. CDR3 region: CASSRPVGGLADTQYF. CDR3 coding DNA: TGTGCCAGCAGCCGCCCGGTTGGGGGGCTGGCAGATACGCAGTATTTT.

The chain carries TRBV9 and TRBJ2-7, with TRBD2 matching 8 bases. The CDR3 length is 15 residues. V shed 3 bases and J 4 bases; nucleotides not matched to a gene: 9. Germline V gene sequence: CDR1 SGDLS, CDR2 YYNGEE. CDR3 sequence: CASSARAGAGYEQYF. CDR3 nucleotides: TGTGCCAGCAGCGCTAGAGCGGGAGCAGGATACGAGCAGTACTTC. The whole variable domain, filled in from reference TRBV9 and TRBJ2-7, reads DSGVTQTPKHLITATGQRVTLRCSPRSGDLSVYWYQQSLDQGLQFLIQYYNGEERAKGNILERFSAQQFPDLHSELNLSSLELGDSALYFCASSARAGAGYEQYFGPGTRLTVT.

The rearrangement links TRBV5-1 to TRBJ2-1; 8 positions match TRBD1. Looked up from germline, CDR1 is SGHRS and CDR2 is YFSETQ. This CDR3 has 14 amino acids. V shed 4 bases and J 6 bases; nucleotides not matched to a gene: 6. The CDR3 spells CASSVGQALNEQFF. CDR3 sequence (DNA): TGCGCCAGCAGCGTGGGACAGGCTCTCAATGAGCAGTTCTTC.

The chain employs TRBV5-1 and TRBJ2-7, with a possible D match to TRBD2 (5 bases). The CDR3 is 14 amino acids. V lost 7 bases and J 6 bases, leaving 20 bases between the germline ends. Germline loops: CDR1 SGHRS, CDR2 YFSETQ. CDR3 region: CASRFSVSGIEQYF. In DNA form, the CDR3 reads TGCGCCAGCCGGTTTAGCGTGTCTGGGATCGAGCAGTACTTC.

This clonotype showed up many times. The chain employs TRBV5-1 and TRBJ2-7; 7 bases line up with TRBD2. The CDR3 runs 14 residues. V trimming: 4 bases; J trimming: 0 bases; junction bases outside the gene matches: 4. Per germline, CDR1 SGHRS and CDR2 YFSETQ. The DNA of the CDR3 is TGCGCCAGCAGCGGGGACTACAGCTCCTACGAGCAGTACTTC. Amino acids: CASSGDYSSYEQYF. The full variable domain, its missing parts supplied by reference TRBV5-1 and TRBJ2-7, is KAGVTQTPRYLIKTRGQQVTLSCSPISGHRSVSWYQQTPGQGLQFLFEYFSETQRNKGNFPGRFSGRQFSNSRSEMNVSTLELGDSALYLCASSGDYSSYEQYFGPGTRLTVT.

This clonotype was found once. The junction and the germline gene differ at one end; a read error may be behind it. V is TRBV12-3 or TRBV12-4 and J is TRBJ2-3; D is unresolved. There are 13 residues in the CDR3. The CDR3 spells CADGHLSTDAQYF. As DNA, the CDR3 is TGTGCCGATGGGCACCTTAGCACAGATGCGCAGTATTTT.

The sample holds a few counts of this clonotype. The J gene is TRBJ2-3, the V gene TRBV7-9; no clear D gene. CDR3 length equals 16 residues. The germline CDR1 and CDR2 sequences are SEHNR and FQNEAQ (reference sequence). With 6 bases removed from V and 2 bases from J, the gap between germline ends came to 18 bases. The CDR3 nucleotides are TGTGCCAGCAGAACCTGGGCTAACACGCACACAGATACGCAGTATTTT. It specifies CASRTWANTHTDTQYF. Together with reference TRBV7-9 and TRBJ2-3, the CDR3 gives the full variable domain: DTGVSQNPRHKITKRGQNVTFRCDPISEHNRLYWYRQTLGQGPEFLTYFQNEAQLEKSRLLSDRFSAERPKGSFSTLEIQRTEQGDSAMYLCASRTWANTHTDTQYFGPGTRLTVL.

The chain uses TRBV3-1 and TRBJ2-3; 9 bases map to TRBD2. Trimming cost V 1 base and J 2 bases; bases outside gene matches: 4. Germline-derived CDR1 and CDR2 are LGHDT and YNNKEL (reference sequence). The CDR3 loop spans 16 amino acids. CDR3 sequence: CASSQGQREVTDTQYF. DNA of the CDR3: TGTGCCAGCAGCCAAGGTCAGCGGGAGGTCACAGATACGCAGTATTTT.

This clonotype was counted once. Just one base apart from a much larger clone, this may be a read error. The chain is built from TRBV12-3 or TRBV12-4 and TRBJ2-7; possible D gene TRBD2, 5 bases. The CDR3 is 13 amino acids. The CDR3 loop reads CACSMVEGYEQYF. In DNA form, the CDR3 reads TGTGCCTGCAGTATGGTCGAGGGATACGAGCAGTACTTC.

This clonotype was detected only a few times. The genes are TRBV21-1 and TRBJ2-1; the table names TRBD1, a call not compared with the DNA. TRBV21-1 is a pseudogene locus. The CDR3 has 15 residues. For the CDR3, the DNA is TGTGCCAGCAGCAAAGGCAGGAGGCATTGCAATGAGCAGTTCTTC. The encoded protein is CASSKGRRHCNEQFF.

Note on this clonotype: Germline and junction disagree at one end, which may indicate a read error. This chain uses TRBV14 with TRBJ1-2; D may be TRBD1 (5 bases). The CDR3 sequence is 14 residues long. Germline CDR1 SGHDN, CDR2 FVKESK. The CDR3 region is CASSQGHSYYGCTF. CDR3 in DNA: TGTGCCAGCAGCCAGGGGCACTCATACTATGGCTGCACCTTC.

The rearrangement links TRBV4-2 to TRBJ1-1; 7 bases match TRBD1. The length of the CDR3 is 15 residues. Trimming cost V 6 bases and J 1 base; bases outside gene matches: 8. CDR1 and CDR2 (germline): LGHNA, YNFKEQ. CDR3 amino acids: CASSLRGQSNTEAFF. The CDR3 region has the DNA TGTGCCAGCAGTCTACGGGGACAGTCGAACACTGAAGCTTTCTTT.

At least ten counts were recorded for this clonotype. The V call is TRBV28, the J call TRBJ1-5; the match to TRBD1 covers 7 bases. From germline, CDR1 is MDHEN and CDR2 SYDVKM. The CDR3 length is 14 residues. The trim removed 5 bases at V and 7 bases at J, leaving 8 bases unmatched. CDR3 protein: CASSLTGISQPQHF. The CDR3 DNA reads as TGTGCCAGCAGTCTGACAGGGATTAGCCAGCCCCAGCATTTT.

The chain couples TRBV6-5 to TRBJ2-3; 8 positions agree with TRBD2. The CDR3 length is 15 residues. V gave up 6 bases and J gave up 4 bases; unmatched junction bases: 9. CDR1 is MNHEY, CDR2 SVGAGI, per germline. As DNA, the CDR3 is TGTGCCAGCAGAGCCAGCGGGAGTTATGCAGATACGCAGTATTTT. Its protein is CASRASGSYADTQYF.

J is TRBJ2-5 and V is TRBV12-3 or TRBV12-4; 8 bases map to TRBD1. V shed 7 bases and J 2 bases; nucleotides not matched to a gene: 3. There are 13 residues in the CDR3. In nucleotides, the CDR3 is TGTGCCAGCACGCGGACAGGGCAAGAGACCCAGTACTTC. It codes for CASTRTGQETQYF.

This clonotype was recorded a few times. The chain couples TRBV11-2 to TRBJ2-7; no firm D call. The CDR3 runs to 14 residues. In germline, CDR1 is SGHAT, CDR2 FQNNGV. V gave up 2 bases and J gave up 4 bases, with 12 bases separating them. The CDR3 DNA reads TGTGCCAGCAGCTTAATTGCCAAGCATTACGAGCAGTACTTC. As protein: CASSLIAKHYEQYF. Combining the CDR3 with reference TRBV11-2 and TRBJ2-7 gives the whole variable domain EAGVAQSPRYKIIEKRQSVAFWCNPISGHATLYWYQQILGQGPKLLIQFQNNGVVDDSQLPKDRFSAERLKGVDSTLKIQPAKLEDSAVYLCASSLIAKHYEQYFGPGTRLTVT.

This clonotype occurred many times. This chain links TRBV20-1 with TRBJ1-2; D is undetermined. From germline, CDR1 is DFQATT and CDR2 SNEGSKA (reference sequence). This CDR3 has 12 amino acids. V was clipped by 2 bases and J by 0 bases, with 4 bases between them. The CDR3 DNA sequence: TGCAGTGCTAGACAGGCTAACTATGGCTACACCTTC. This codes for CSARQANYGYTF.

This clonotype has ten or more counts. This chain uses TRBV20-1 with TRBJ2-1, with 15 bases aligning to TRBD2. Trimming took 5 bases from V and 0 from J; bases not matched to a gene: 5. There are 17 residues in the CDR3. The germline gives CDR1 DFQATT, CDR2 SNEGSKA (reference sequence). CDR3 sequence reads: CSARGLAGGFSYNEQFF. Written as DNA, the CDR3 is TGCAGTGCTCGGGGACTAGCGGGAGGTTTCTCCTACAATGAGCAGTTCTTC.

This chain connects TRBV20-1 to TRBJ2-3; D remains ambiguous. Trimming removed 6 bases from V and 1 base from J, with 11 bases in between. In germline, CDR1 is DFQATT, CDR2 SNEGSKA (reference sequence). CDR3 length: 13 residues. The chain's CDR3 is CSARKPGTDTQYF. The CDR3 region has the DNA TGCAGTGCCAGAAAACCAGGCACAGATACGCAGTATTTT.

A few counts support this clonotype. The rearrangement links TRBV28 to TRBJ2-7, with 10 bases lining up with TRBD1. The ends lost 7 bases at V and 7 bases at J; junction bases unmatched: 10. Germline V gives CDR1 MDHEN, CDR2 SYDVKM. The CDR3 has 14 residues. Written as DNA, the CDR3 is TGTGCCAGCACCCCGGGACAGGGGTGGGATGAGCAGTACTTC. Protein: CASTPGQGWDEQYF.

The chain links TRBV7-9 to TRBJ1-6; TRBD1 matches 8 bases. CDR3 size: 16 residues. The germline V gene encodes CDR1 SEHNR and CDR2 FQNEAQ (reference sequence). The J segment lost 5 bases and the V segment lost 0 bases, leaving 3 bases of the junction unmatched. CDR3 amino acids: CASSLATGANNSPLHF. CDR3 nucleotide sequence: TGTGCCAGCAGCTTAGCGACAGGGGCTAATAATTCACCCCTCCACTTT. The complete variable domain, with remaining parts taken from reference TRBV7-9 and TRBJ1-6, reads DTGVSQNPRHKITKRGQNVTFRCDPISEHNRLYWYRQTLGQGPEFLTYFQNEAQLEKSRLLSDRFSAERPKGSFSTLEIQRTEQGDSAMYLCASSLATGANNSPLHFGNGTRLTVT.

In this sample, this clonotype turned up a few times. The rearrangement uses TRBV2 and TRBJ2-7; maybe TRBD1 (6 bases). Trimming left V 2 bases short and J 9 bases short, with 11 bases between. Per the germline V gene, CDR1 is SNHLY and CDR2 is FYNNEI. CDR3 size: 12 residues. The CDR3 is CASSELGARQYF. The CDR3 DNA reads as TGTGCCAGCAGTGAATTGGGGGCTCGGCAGTACTTC.

This clonotype was counted many times. The chain links TRBV4-2 to TRBJ2-1; TRBD2 matches 13 bases. The CDR3 loop spans 16 amino acids. Unmatched junction bases numbered 4, after V lost 0 bases and J lost 8 bases. Germline CDR1 and CDR2: LGHNA and YNFKEQ. CDR3 bases: TGTGCCAGCAGCCAAGATCGACTAGCGGGGGGCGATGAGCAGTTCTTC. Translated, it gives CASSQDRLAGGDEQFF.